This TCR beta chain stems from a study of blood T cells in healthy people across ages (dated by TCRdb to the mid-2010s). With respect to the entire study: In model experiments, template switching captured roughly one uniquely barcoded TCR beta cDNA molecule for every two T cells. The study measured age-related changes in TCR beta repertoire diversity using deep sequencing normalized with unique cDNA molecular identifiers. The donors were split into four age groups: young (average 16 years), middle-aged (roughly 40), aged (around 67) and long-lived (roughly 88). To avoid experimental bias, donors of different ages were distributed randomly across sequencing lanes. Two additional independent replicas of 1 million unique cDNA reads from the same blood draw were analyzed for two donors (one aged 18 to 29 and one aged 80 or older).

The germline V gene provides CDR1 SGHAT and CDR2 FQNNGV. The CDR3 spans 15 residues, from the cysteine through the phenylalanine. Kept here is only the CDR3 DNA, which spans 45 bases and is read in frame from base 1. Relative to germline, V is 0 bases shorter and J is 0 bases shorter, with 6 bases between their ends. In regard to this clonotype: Its antigen is unknown. Base qualities are not recorded, but no much larger clone differs from it by a single base.

Library creation used 5' RACE. TCRdb records Illumina HiSeq 2500 as the sequencer. A second roughly 6 to 11 cycle PCR used a sample-barcoded 5' primer and a J-beta primer mix. Each TCR beta cDNA molecule received a unique molecular identifier from a template-switch 5' adaptor carrying 12 random nucleotides. At least 2.5 million CDR3-containing paired-end reads were obtained from each sample. First-strand cDNA synthesis was performed from all RNA using the Mint cDNA synthesis kit, with priming by a TRBC-specific oligonucleotide. All cDNA was treated with uracil-DNA glycosylase and then went through a first 18-cycle PCR with the universal primers M1SS and BC2_uni_R. In the original analysis: Each sample was normalized by randomly selecting 1 million high-quality reads, each carrying a distinct molecular identifier. Instead of being binned into consensus sequences, reads with shared molecular identifiers were discarded. CDR3 identification, clonotype clustering and error correction used MiTCR with a Q25 quality threshold and the strictest error-elimination algorithm. Lower-bound total TCR beta diversity was estimated with a nonparametric unseen species model using Euler transformation. The raw public reads went through TCRdb reprocessing: fastp at Q25, MiXCR clone calling, in-frame beta chains kept. Identical CDR3 proteins give one entry, which carries the most common genes and DNA. The V and J calls shown here were made by TCRdb, not taken from the authors' results. A total of approximately 700,000 distinct CDR3 sequences appear in this sample, 32% of them only once. Jointly, the top ten make up 15% of the sample.

General findings and caveats noted by the study authors: Since profiling was done on bulk unsorted PBMCs, naive and antigen-experienced compartments could not be conclusively compared. Estimates of total diversity from one million sequenced T cells were regarded as lower bounds and underestimates. Observed TCR beta diversity per million T cells fell roughly linearly with age, and a significant reduction was already apparent by age around 36. Compared with the aged group, the long-lived group had more naive CD4+ T cells, fewer expanded clones and increased TCR diversity, a pattern suggesting age selection. Donor CMV infection status was unknown, potentially confounding age-related changes in expanded clonotypes. There was a strong correlation between observed TCR beta diversity and the percentage of naive T cells measured by flow cytometry.

The donors were roughly 39 Caucasian individuals from Russia, aged about 6 to 95 years, who were systemically healthy. Roughly 10 milliliters of peripheral blood were drawn from each donor into EDTA-treated Vacutainer tubes. Ficoll-Paque density-gradient centrifugation was used to isolate PBMCs, with at least 7 million obtained per sample. Total RNA, at least 6 micrograms per sample, was extracted from PBMCs with Trizol reagent. For every donor, an aliquot of PBMCs went through flow cytometry to measure the percentages of naive CD45RAhigh/CD27high T cells. Sequencing input: blood. Recombination connected TRBV11-2 to TRBJ2-4; no D gene is confidently identified. This TCR was recovered from a woman at least 80 years old in good health. Donor details come from another sample of the same person, matched by shared clones. The sequence in DNA is TGTGCCAGCAGCTTAGACGGGCTAGCCAAAAACATTCAGTACTTC. It translates to CASSLDGLAKNIQYF. When the CDR3 is completed using the reference TRBV11-2 and TRBJ2-4 genes on either side, the full variable domain is EAGVAQSPRYKIIEKRQSVAFWCNPISGHATLYWYQQILGQGPKLLIQFQNNGVVDDSQLPKDRFSAERLKGVDSTLKIQPAKLEDSAVYLCASSLDGLAKNIQYFGAGTRLSVL.